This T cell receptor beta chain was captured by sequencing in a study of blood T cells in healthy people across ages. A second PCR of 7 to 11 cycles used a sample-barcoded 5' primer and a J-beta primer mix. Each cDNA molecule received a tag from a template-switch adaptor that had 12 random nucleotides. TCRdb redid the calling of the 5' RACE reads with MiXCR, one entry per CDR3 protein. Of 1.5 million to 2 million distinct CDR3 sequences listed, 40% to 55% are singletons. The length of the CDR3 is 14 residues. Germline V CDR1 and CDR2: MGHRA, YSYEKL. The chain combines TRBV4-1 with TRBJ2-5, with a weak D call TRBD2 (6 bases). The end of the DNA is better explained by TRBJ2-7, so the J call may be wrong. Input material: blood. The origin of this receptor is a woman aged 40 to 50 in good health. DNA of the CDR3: TGCGCCAGCAGCCAAGATGGGGGACTGTACGAGCAGTACTTC. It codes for CASSQDGGLYEQYF.